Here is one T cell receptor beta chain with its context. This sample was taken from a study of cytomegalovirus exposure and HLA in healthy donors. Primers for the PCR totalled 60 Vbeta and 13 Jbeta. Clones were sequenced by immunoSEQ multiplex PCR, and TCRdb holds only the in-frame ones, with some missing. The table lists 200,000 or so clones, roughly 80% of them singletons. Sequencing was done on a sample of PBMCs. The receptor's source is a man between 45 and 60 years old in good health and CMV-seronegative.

Written as DNA, the CDR3 is TGTGCCAGCAGTGAAGGGGGCAGTATCTACACTGAAGCTTTCTTT. Protein: CASSEGGSIYTEAFF. The chain couples TRBV6-1 to TRBJ1-1; perhaps TRBD1 as D (5 bases). Trimming pared 1 base from V and 3 bases from J, leaving 12 bases between. CDR3 size: 15 residues. Germline V CDR1 and CDR2: MNHNS, SASEGT.